Listed below are T cell receptor beta chains from one sample, sequenced in a study of blood T cell repertoires in COVID-19. The repertoire was sequenced with immunoSEQ multiplex PCR; TCRdb's copy has only in-frame clones and lacks some. This table holds approximately 140,000 clones, roughly 81% found once. Sample: PBMCs or T cells enriched from blood (not recorded which). These receptors were taken from a woman aged 45-59 years with acute COVID-19. The CDR3 runs from the conserved cysteine through the conserved F or W. D genes are given only for firm matches. Clone size is given for some rows only: seen once, a few or many times, or a class if the clone is expanded.

d_call: .
clone_size: .
cdr3_length: 13
j_call: TRBJ1-2
v_call: TRBV6-1
cdr3_nt: TGTGCCAGCACCACTCACCCGGGAAATGGCTACACCTTC
cdr3_aa: CASTTHPGNGYTF

d_call: .
clone_size: .
cdr3_length: 15
j_call: TRBJ2-3
v_call: TRBV14
cdr3_nt: TGTGCCAGCAGCCAAGCGGGAGTGCTCGCAGATACGCAGTATTTT
cdr3_aa: CASSQAGVLADTQYF

d_call: .
clone_size: .
cdr3_length: 14
j_call: TRBJ2-3
v_call: TRBV7-9
cdr3_nt: TGTGCCAGCAGCTTTCAGGGGAGAGGAGATACGCAGTATTTT
cdr3_aa: CASSFQGRGDTQYF

d_call: TRBD2
clone_size: .
cdr3_length: 14
j_call: TRBJ2-3
v_call: TRBV3-1/TRBV3-2
cdr3_nt: TGTGCCAGCAGCCGTGGGACTAGTACAGATACGCAGTATTTT
cdr3_aa: CASSRGTSTDTQYF

d_call: .
clone_size: .
cdr3_length: 11
j_call: TRBJ2-7
v_call: TRBV29-1
cdr3_nt: TGCAGCGTTCCAGTAGGGGGCGAGCAGTACTTC
cdr3_aa: CSVPVGGEQYF

d_call: .
clone_size: .
cdr3_length: 13
j_call: TRBJ1-1
v_call: TRBV5-1
cdr3_nt: TGCGCCAGCAGCTTAGGGGGTAACACTGAAGCTTTCTTT
cdr3_aa: CASSLGGNTEAFF

d_call: TRBD1
clone_size: .
cdr3_length: 14
j_call: TRBJ1-2
v_call: TRBV24-1
cdr3_nt: TGTGCCACCAGTGATTTAGGACAGGGAGGCGGCTACACCTTC
cdr3_aa: CATSDLGQGGGYTF

d_call: .
clone_size: .
cdr3_length: 14
j_call: TRBJ2-1
v_call: TRBV5-1
cdr3_nt: TGCGCCAGCAACCCTGACAGGAATTACAATGAGCAGTTCTTC
cdr3_aa: CASNPDRNYNEQFF

d_call: .
clone_size: .
cdr3_length: 16
j_call: TRBJ2-2
v_call: TRBV24-1
cdr3_nt: TGTGCCACCAGTGATTTCGGCGGTTCTTACACCGGGGAGCTGTTTTTT
cdr3_aa: CATSDFGGSYTGELFF

d_call: .
clone_size: few
cdr3_length: 12
j_call: TRBJ1-2
v_call: TRBV3-1/TRBV3-2
cdr3_nt: TGTGCCAGCAGCCAAGCTACCTATGGCTACACCTTC
cdr3_aa: CASSQATYGYTF

d_call: TRBD2
clone_size: .
cdr3_length: 18
j_call: TRBJ2-3
v_call: TRBV28
cdr3_nt: TGTGCCAGCAGTTCCCCCCCGGGGACTAATGTTCCTGCGGATACGCAGTATTTT
cdr3_aa: CASSSPPGTNVPADTQYF

d_call: TRBD2
clone_size: .
cdr3_length: 15
j_call: TRBJ2-1
v_call: TRBV9
cdr3_nt: TGTGCCAGCAGCTCGCGACTAGCGGGAGGGGGCGAGCAGTTCTTC
cdr3_aa: CASSSRLAGGGEQFF

d_call: .
clone_size: .
cdr3_length: 16
j_call: TRBJ2-1
v_call: TRBV19
cdr3_nt: TGTGCCAGTAGTATGATTCCTAGCGTAGCCAGTAATGAGCAGTTCTTC
cdr3_aa: CASSMIPSVASNEQFF

d_call: .
clone_size: .
cdr3_length: 13
j_call: TRBJ2-5
v_call: TRBV7-2
cdr3_nt: TGTGCCAGCAGCTCGCGGGCGGAAGAGACCCAGTACTTC
cdr3_aa: CASSSRAEETQYF

d_call: .
clone_size: once
cdr3_length: 15
j_call: TRBJ2-3
v_call: TRBV7-9
cdr3_nt: TGTGCCAGCAGCGACCGGGTCCCTCCTATAGATACGCAGTATTTT
cdr3_aa: CASSDRVPPIDTQYF

d_call: .
clone_size: .
cdr3_length: 15
j_call: TRBJ2-1
v_call: TRBV2
cdr3_nt: TGTGCCAGCAGTGATAGTCAAAATTTCTACAATGAGCAGTTCTTC
cdr3_aa: CASSDSQNFYNEQFF

d_call: .
clone_size: .
cdr3_length: 13
j_call: TRBJ1-1
v_call: TRBV7-3
cdr3_nt: TGTGCCAGCAGCTTCAGGATGAACACTGAAGCTTTCTTT
cdr3_aa: CASSFRMNTEAFF

d_call: .
clone_size: .
cdr3_length: 15
j_call: TRBJ1-5
v_call: TRBV3-1/TRBV3-2
cdr3_nt: TGTGCCAGCAGCCATCACGGCAGGGAAGATCAGCCCCAGCATTTT
cdr3_aa: CASSHHGREDQPQHF

d_call: .
clone_size: .
cdr3_length: 14
j_call: TRBJ1-4
v_call: TRBV5-1
cdr3_nt: TGCGCCAGCAGCTTGACCACCCTCGGTGAAAAACTGTTTTTT
cdr3_aa: CASSLTTLGEKLFF

d_call: TRBD2
clone_size: .
cdr3_length: 15
j_call: TRBJ2-7
v_call: TRBV5-4
cdr3_nt: TGTGCCAGCAGCTTAACAATTAGCGGGGGAGCCGAGCAGTACTTC
cdr3_aa: CASSLTISGGAEQYF

d_call: TRBD2
clone_size: .
cdr3_length: 16
j_call: TRBJ2-7
v_call: TRBV6-5
cdr3_nt: TGTGCCAGCAGTTACTCGTATCGGACTAGCGTCTACGAGCAGTACTTC
cdr3_aa: CASSYSYRTSVYEQYF

d_call: TRBD1
clone_size: .
cdr3_length: 16
j_call: TRBJ2-7
v_call: TRBV19
cdr3_nt: TGTGCCAGTAGTAGGGCTCCGGGACAGGGGGCAGGCGAGCAGTACTTC
cdr3_aa: CASSRAPGQGAGEQYF

d_call: TRBD2
clone_size: .
cdr3_length: 15
j_call: TRBJ2-7
v_call: TRBV3-1/TRBV3-2
cdr3_nt: TGTGCCAGCAGCCCACCACTAGCGGGAGATCACGAGCAGTACTTC
cdr3_aa: CASSPPLAGDHEQYF

d_call: .
clone_size: .
cdr3_length: 12
j_call: TRBJ1-1
v_call: TRBV7-9
cdr3_nt: TGTGCCAGCAGCTTATACAGGGCGGAGGCTTTCTTT
cdr3_aa: CASSLYRAEAFF

d_call: TRBD2
clone_size: .
cdr3_length: 15
j_call: TRBJ2-1
v_call: TRBV27
cdr3_nt: TGTGCCAGCAGGGGGACTAGCGGGAAACCCGGTGAGCAGTTCTTC
cdr3_aa: CASRGTSGKPGEQFF

d_call: .
clone_size: .
cdr3_length: 14
j_call: TRBJ2-3
v_call: TRBV6-4
cdr3_nt: TGTGCCAGCAGTGGGGGCGCGGGGACAGATACGCAGTATTTT
cdr3_aa: CASSGGAGTDTQYF

d_call: .
clone_size: .
cdr3_length: 16
j_call: TRBJ2-5
v_call: TRBV5-8
cdr3_nt: TGTGCCAGCAGTGAGGGCCTACGGGTTGGGAGAGAGACCCAGTACTTC
cdr3_aa: CASSEGLRVGRETQYF

d_call: .
clone_size: .
cdr3_length: 17
j_call: TRBJ1-5
v_call: TRBV15
cdr3_nt: TGTGCCACCAGCAGAGTAGGGGGAGATTATAGCAATCAGCCCCAGCATTTT
cdr3_aa: CATSRVGGDYSNQPQHF

d_call: .
clone_size: .
cdr3_length: 12
j_call: TRBJ2-7
v_call: TRBV12-3/TRBV12-4
cdr3_nt: TGTGCCAGCAGTACCGCGGTCTACGAGCAGTACTTC
cdr3_aa: CASSTAVYEQYF

d_call: .
clone_size: .
cdr3_length: 14
j_call: TRBJ1-1
v_call: TRBV15
cdr3_nt: TGTGCCACCAGCAGAAGCTGGAGTGATACTGAAGCTTTCTTT
cdr3_aa: CATSRSWSDTEAFF